Sequencing of this T cell receptor beta chain was carried out in a study of cytomegalovirus exposure and HLA in healthy donors. In the PCR, 60 Vbeta and 13 Jbeta primers were used. TCRdb keeps only in-frame clones here, not all; method: immunoSEQ multiplex PCR. The listing contains roughly 60,000 clones. The V and J ends lost 5 bases and 6 bases respectively, with 19 bases between them. The CDR3 is made up of 15 amino acids. The germline V gene has CDR1 SGHVS and CDR2 FQNEAQ. Study-wide results and limits: In a later analysis, an Asian-associated ancestry cluster reportedly showed fewer N-insertions than the approximately 700-donor mean. It was only CMV serostatus that was available as immune exposure information.

On this clone itself: What it recognizes is unknown.

This clonotype originated in a woman under 30 in good health and CMV-seronegative. Sequencing used PBMCs. V and J are TRBV7-8 and TRBJ1-2; D perhaps matches TRBD1 (6 bases). The CDR3 nucleotides read TGTGCCAGCAGCCCGATAGGGGGGGCGGGGGATGGCTACACCTTC. Protein: CASSPIGGAGDGYTF. Using reference TRBV7-8 and TRBJ1-2 for the parts outside the CDR3, the full variable domain is GAGVSQSPRYKVAKRGQDVALRCDPISGHVSLFWYQQALGQGPEFLTYFQNEAQLDKSGLPSDRFFAERPEGSVSTLKIQRTQQEDSAVYLCASSPIGGAGDGYTFGSGTRLTVV.